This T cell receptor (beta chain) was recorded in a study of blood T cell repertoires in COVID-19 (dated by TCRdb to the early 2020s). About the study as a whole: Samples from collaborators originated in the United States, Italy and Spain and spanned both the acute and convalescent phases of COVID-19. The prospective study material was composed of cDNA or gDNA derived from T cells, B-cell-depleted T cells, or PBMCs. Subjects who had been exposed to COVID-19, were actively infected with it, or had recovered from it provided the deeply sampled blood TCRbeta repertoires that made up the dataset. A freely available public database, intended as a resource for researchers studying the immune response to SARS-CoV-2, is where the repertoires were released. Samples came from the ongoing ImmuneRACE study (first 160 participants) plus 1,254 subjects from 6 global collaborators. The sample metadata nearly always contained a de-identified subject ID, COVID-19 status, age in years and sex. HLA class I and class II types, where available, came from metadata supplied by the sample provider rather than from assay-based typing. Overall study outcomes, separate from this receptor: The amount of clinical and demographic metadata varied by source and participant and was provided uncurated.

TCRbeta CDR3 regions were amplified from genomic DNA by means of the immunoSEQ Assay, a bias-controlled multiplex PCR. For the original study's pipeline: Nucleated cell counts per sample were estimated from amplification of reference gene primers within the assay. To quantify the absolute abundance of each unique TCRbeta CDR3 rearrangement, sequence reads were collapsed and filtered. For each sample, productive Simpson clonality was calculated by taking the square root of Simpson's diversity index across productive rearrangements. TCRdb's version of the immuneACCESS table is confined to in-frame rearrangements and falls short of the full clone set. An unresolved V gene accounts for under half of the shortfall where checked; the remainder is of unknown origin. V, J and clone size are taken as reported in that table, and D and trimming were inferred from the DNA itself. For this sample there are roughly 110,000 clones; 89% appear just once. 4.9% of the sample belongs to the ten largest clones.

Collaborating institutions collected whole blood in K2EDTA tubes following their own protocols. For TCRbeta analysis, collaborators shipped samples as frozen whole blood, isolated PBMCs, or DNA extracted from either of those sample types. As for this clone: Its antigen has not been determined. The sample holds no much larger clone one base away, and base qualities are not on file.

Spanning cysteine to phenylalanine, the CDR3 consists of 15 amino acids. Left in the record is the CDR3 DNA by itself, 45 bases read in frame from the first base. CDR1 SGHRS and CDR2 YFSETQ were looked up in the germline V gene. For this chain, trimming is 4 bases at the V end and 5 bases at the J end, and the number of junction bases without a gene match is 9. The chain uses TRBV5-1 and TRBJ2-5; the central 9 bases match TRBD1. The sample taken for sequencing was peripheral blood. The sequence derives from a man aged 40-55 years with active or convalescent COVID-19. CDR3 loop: CASSGGQGFGETQYF. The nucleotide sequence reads TGCGCCAGCAGCGGGGGACAGGGCTTTGGTGAGACCCAGTACTTC.